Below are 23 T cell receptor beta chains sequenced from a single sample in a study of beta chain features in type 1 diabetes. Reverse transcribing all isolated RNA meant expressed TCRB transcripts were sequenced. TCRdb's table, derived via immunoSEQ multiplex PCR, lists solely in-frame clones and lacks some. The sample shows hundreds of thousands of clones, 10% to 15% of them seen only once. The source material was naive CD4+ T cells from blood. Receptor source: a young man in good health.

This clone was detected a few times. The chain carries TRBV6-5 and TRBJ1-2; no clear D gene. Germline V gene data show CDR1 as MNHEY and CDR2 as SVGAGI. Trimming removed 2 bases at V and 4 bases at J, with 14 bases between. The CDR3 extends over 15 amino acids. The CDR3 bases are TGTGCCAGCAGTTACACCCCTGGCAGTTCCTATGGCTACACCTTC. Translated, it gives CASSYTPGSSYGYTF.

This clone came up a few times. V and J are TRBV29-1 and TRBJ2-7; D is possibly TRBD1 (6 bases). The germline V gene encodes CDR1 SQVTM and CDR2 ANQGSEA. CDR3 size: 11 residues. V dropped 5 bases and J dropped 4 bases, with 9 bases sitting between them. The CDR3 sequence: CSVTGTYEQYF. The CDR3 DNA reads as TGCAGCGTTACCGGGACATACGAGCAGTACTTC.

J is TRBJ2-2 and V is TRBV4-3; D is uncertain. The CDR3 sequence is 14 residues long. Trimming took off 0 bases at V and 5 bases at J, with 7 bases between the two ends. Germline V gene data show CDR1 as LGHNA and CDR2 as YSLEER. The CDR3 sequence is CASSQDPRTGELFF. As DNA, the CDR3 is TGCGCCAGCAGCCAAGATCCCCGGACCGGGGAGCTGTTTTTT.

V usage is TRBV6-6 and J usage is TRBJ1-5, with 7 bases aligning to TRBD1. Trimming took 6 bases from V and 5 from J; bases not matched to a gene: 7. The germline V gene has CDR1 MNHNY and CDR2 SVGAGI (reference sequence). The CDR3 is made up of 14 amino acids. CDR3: CASSDQQGDQPQHF. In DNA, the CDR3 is TGTGCCAGCAGCGATCAGCAGGGGGATCAGCCCCAGCATTTT.

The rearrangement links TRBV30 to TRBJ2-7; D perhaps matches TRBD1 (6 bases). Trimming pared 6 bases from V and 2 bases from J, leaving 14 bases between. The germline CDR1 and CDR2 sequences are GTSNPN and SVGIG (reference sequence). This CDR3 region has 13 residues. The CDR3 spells CACRQAPTYEQYF. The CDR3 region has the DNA TGTGCCTGCAGACAGGCACCAACCTACGAGCAGTACTTC.

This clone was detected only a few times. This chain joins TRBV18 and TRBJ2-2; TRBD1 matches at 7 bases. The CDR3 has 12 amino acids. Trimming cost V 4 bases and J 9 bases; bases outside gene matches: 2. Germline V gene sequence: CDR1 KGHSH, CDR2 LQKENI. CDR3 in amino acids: CASSRGQRELFF. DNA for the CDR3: TGTGCCAGCTCACGGGGACAGCGGGAGCTGTTTTTT.

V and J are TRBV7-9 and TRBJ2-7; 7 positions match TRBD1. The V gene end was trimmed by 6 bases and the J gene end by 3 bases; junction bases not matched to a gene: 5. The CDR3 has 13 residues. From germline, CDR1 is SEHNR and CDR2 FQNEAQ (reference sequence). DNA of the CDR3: TGTGCCAGCAGACTACGGGACAGCTACGAGCAGTACTTC. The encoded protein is CASRLRDSYEQYF.

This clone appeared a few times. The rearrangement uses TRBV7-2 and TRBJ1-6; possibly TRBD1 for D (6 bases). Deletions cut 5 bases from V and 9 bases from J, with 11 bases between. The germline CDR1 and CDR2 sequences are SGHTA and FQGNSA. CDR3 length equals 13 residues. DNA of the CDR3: TGTGCCAGCAGCCCCGGGGGGCTTTCACCCCTCCACTTT. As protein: CASSPGGLSPLHF.

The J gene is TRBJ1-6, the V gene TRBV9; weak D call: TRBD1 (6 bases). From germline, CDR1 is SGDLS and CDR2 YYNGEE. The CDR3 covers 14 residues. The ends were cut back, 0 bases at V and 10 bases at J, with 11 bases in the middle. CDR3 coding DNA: TGTGCCAGCAGCGTAGACCAGGGGTGGTCACCCCTCCACTTT. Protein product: CASSVDQGWSPLHF.

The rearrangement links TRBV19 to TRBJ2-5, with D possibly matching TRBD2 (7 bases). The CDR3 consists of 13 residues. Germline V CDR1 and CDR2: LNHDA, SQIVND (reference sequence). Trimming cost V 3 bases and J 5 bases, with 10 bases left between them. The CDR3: CASSMGGGETQYF. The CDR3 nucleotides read TGTGCCAGTAGTATGGGAGGGGGGGAGACCCAGTACTTC.

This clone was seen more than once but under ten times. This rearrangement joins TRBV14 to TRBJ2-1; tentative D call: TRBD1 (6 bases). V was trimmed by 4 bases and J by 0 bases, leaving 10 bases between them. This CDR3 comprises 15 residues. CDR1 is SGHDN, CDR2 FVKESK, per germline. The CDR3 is CASSPGETSYNEQFF. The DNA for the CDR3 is TGTGCCAGCAGCCCAGGGGAGACCTCCTACAATGAGCAGTTCTTC. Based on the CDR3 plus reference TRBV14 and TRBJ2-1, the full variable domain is EAGVTQFPSHSVIEKGQTVTLRCDPISGHDNLYWYRRVMGKEIKFLLHFVKESKQDESGMPNNRFLAERTGGTYSTLKVQPAELEDSGVYFCASSPGETSYNEQFFGPGTRLTVL.

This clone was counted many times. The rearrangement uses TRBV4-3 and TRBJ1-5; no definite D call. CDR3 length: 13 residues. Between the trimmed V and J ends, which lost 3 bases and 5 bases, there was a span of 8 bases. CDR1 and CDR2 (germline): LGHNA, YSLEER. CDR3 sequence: CASSQGLHQPQHF. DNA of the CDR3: TGCGCCAGCAGCCAGGGCCTCCATCAGCCCCAGCATTTT.

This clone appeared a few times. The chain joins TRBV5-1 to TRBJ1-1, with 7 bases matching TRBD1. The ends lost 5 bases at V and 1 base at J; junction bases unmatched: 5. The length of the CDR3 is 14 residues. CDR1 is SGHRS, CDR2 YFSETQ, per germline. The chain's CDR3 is CASSNRGRNTEAFF. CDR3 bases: TGCGCCAGCAGTAACAGGGGTCGGAACACTGAAGCTTTCTTT.

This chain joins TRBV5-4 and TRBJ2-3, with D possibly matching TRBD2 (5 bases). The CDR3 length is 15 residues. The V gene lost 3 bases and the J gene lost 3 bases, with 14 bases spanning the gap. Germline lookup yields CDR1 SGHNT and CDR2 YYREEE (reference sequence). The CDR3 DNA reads TGTGCCAGCAGCTCCGGAGGACCTGGGACAGATACGCAGTATTTT. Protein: CASSSGGPGTDTQYF.

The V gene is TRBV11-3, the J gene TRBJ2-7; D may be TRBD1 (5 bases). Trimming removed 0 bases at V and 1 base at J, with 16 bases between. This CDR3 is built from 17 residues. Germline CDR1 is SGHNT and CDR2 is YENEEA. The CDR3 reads CASSLDSARAASYEQYF. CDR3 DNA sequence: TGTGCCAGCAGCTTAGACTCCGCCAGGGCGGCATCCTACGAGCAGTACTTC.

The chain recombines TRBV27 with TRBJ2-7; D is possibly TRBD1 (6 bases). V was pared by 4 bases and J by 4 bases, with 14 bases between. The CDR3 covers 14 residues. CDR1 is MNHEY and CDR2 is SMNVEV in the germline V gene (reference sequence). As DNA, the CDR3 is TGTGCCAGCAGTTCCCAAACAGGGTGGTACGAGCAGTACTTC. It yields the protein CASSSQTGWYEQYF.

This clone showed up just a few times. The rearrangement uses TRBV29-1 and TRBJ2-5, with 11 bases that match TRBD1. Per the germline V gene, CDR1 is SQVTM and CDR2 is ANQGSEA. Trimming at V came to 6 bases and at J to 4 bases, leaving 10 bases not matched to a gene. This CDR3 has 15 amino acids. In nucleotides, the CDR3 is TGCAGCGTCCATCGGGGGACAGGGGGTGGAGAGACCCAGTACTTC. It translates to CSVHRGTGGGETQYF.

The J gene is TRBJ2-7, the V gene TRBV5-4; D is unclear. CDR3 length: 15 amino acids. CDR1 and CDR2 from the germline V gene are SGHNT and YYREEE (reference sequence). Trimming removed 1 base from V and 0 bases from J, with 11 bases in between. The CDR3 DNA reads TGTGCCAGCAGCTTGTCGGCTGCGGCCTCCTACGAGCAGTACTTC. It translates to CASSLSAAASYEQYF.

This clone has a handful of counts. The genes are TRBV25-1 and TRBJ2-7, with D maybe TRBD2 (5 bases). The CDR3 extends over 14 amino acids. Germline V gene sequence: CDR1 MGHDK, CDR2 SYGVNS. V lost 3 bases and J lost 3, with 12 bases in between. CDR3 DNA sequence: TGTGCCAGCAGTGAGGCGGGCGCCCACTACGAGCAGTACTTC. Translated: CASSEAGAHYEQYF.

DNA of the CDR3: TGTGCCAGCAGCTTTTCGGGAGGGAGCTACGAGCAGTACTTC. Translated, it gives CASSFSGGSYEQYF. The chain is built from TRBV7-2 and TRBJ2-7; the match to TRBD2 covers 8 bases. CDR3 length equals 14 residues. J was trimmed by 3 bases and V by 3 bases; bases with no gene match: 4. CDR1 and CDR2 (germline): SGHTA, FQGNSA.

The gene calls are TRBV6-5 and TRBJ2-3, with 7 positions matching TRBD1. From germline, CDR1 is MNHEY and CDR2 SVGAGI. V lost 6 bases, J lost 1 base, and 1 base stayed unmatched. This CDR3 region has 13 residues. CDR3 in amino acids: CASRTGRTDTQYF. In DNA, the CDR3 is TGTGCCAGCAGGACAGGGCGCACAGATACGCAGTATTTT.

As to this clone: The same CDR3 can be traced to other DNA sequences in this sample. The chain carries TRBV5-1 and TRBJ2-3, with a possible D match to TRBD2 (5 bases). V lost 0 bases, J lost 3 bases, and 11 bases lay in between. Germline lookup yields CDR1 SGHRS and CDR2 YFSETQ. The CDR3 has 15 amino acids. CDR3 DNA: TGCGCCAGCAGCTTGGATGGGGAGCGGACAGATACGCAGTATTTT. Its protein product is CASSLDGERTDTQYF.

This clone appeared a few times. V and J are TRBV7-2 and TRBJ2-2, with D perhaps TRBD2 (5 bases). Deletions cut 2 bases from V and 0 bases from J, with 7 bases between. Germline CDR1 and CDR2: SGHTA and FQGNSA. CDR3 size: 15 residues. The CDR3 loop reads CASSLKLANTGELFF. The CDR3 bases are TGTGCCAGCAGCTTAAAACTAGCGAACACCGGGGAGCTGTTTTTT.